This TCR beta chain was identified during a study of CD4 T cell repertoires in COVID-19. As to this clone: Its antigen is as yet unknown.

The table came from immunoSEQ multiplex PCR; TCRdb's copy has only in-frame clones and leaves some out. The sample lists 60,000 to 90,000 clones; 83% were seen once. Study results and caveats: In SARS-CoV and/or HKU1 spike cultures, between 7 and 25% of SARS-CoV-2 clonotypes reappeared.

The input for sequencing was CD4+ T cells from peripheral blood, taken after recovery from COVID-19. This receptor was identified in a human donor who had COVID-19.

The DNA for the CDR3 is TGTGCCAGCAGCTTCGGGACGCAGAACTATGGCTACACCTTC. It yields the protein CASSFGTQNYGYTF. The V and J genes are TRBV5-4 and TRBJ1-2, with D maybe TRBD1 (5 bases). Germline V lookup: CDR1 SGHNT, CDR2 YYREEE (reference sequence). This CDR3 spans 14 amino acids. With 2 bases removed from V and 2 bases from J, the gap between germline ends came to 10 bases.